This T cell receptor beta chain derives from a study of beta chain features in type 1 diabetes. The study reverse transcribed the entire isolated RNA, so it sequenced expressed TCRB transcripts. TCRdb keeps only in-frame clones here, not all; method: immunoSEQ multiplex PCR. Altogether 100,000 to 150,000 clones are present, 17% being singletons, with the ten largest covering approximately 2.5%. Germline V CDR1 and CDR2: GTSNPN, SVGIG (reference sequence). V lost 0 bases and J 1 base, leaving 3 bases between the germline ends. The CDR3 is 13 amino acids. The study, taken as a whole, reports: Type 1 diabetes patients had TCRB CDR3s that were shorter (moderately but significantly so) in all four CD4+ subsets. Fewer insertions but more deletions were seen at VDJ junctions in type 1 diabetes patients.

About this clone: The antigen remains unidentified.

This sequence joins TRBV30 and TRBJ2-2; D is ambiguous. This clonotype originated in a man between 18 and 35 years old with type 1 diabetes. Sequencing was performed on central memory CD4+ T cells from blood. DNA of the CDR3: TGTGCCTGGAGTGTTCTGAACACCGGGGAGCTGTTTTTT. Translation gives CAWSVLNTGELFF.